Below are 16 T cell receptor beta chains sequenced from a single sample in a study of blood T cell repertoires in COVID-19. Only in-frame clones appear in the TCRdb table, and some are missing; sequencing was by immunoSEQ multiplex PCR. The repertoire consists of tens of thousands of clones, with around four fifths occurring once and the leading ten covering 4.5% to 5.5%. Sequenced sample: peripheral blood. The receptors originated from a man aged 65-85 years with acute or convalescent COVID-19.

The chain combines TRBV5-4 with TRBJ2-2; D remains unclear. The CDR3 sequence is 15 residues long. V dropped 0 bases and J dropped 0 bases, with 6 bases sitting between them. Per the germline V gene, CDR1 is SGHNT and CDR2 is YYREEE (reference sequence). CDR3: CASSLATANTGELFF. CDR3 in DNA: TGTGCCAGCAGCTTGGCCACAGCGAACACCGGGGAGCTGTTTTTT.

The rearrangement joins TRBV19 to TRBJ1-1; 9 nucleotides agree with TRBD1. Germline V gene data show CDR1 as LNHDA and CDR2 as SQIVND (reference sequence). The CDR3 totals 13 residues. J was trimmed by 11 bases and V by 7 bases; bases with no gene match: 11. This CDR3 reads CASTRPGTGFAFF. Here the CDR3 DNA reads TGTGCCAGTACCCGACCGGGGACAGGGTTCGCTTTCTTT.

The chain employs TRBV7-8 and TRBJ1-1, with 8 positions matching TRBD1. Unmatched junction bases numbered 12, after V lost 0 bases and J lost 9 bases. Germline V CDR1 and CDR2: SGHVS, FQNEAQ. The CDR3 sequence is 16 residues long. The CDR3 loop is CASSLAPTGTGGKAFF. The CDR3 bases are TGTGCCAGCAGCTTAGCGCCCACCGGGACAGGAGGAAAAGCTTTCTTT. Full variable domain (remainder filled in from reference TRBV7-8 and TRBJ1-1): GAGVSQSPRYKVAKRGQDVALRCDPISGHVSLFWYQQALGQGPEFLTYFQNEAQLDKSGLPSDRFFAERPEGSVSTLKIQRTQQEDSAVYLCASSLAPTGTGGKAFFGQGTRLTVV.

This CDR3 reads CASSLRTGALGEQYF. The CDR3 nucleotides read TGTGCCAGCAGCCTCAGGACAGGGGCCCTTGGCGAGCAGTACTTC. This chain links TRBV4-2 with TRBJ2-7, with 9 nucleotides matching TRBD1. CDR1 and CDR2 (germline): LGHNA, YNFKEQ. The CDR3 spans 15 residues. V gave up 4 bases and J gave up 6 bases; unmatched junction bases: 10.

The chain employs TRBV7-2 and TRBJ1-4; the D is unclear. Trimming removed 6 bases at V and 4 bases at J, with 9 bases between. This CDR3 contains 13 residues. CDR1 and CDR2 from the germline V gene are SGHTA and FQGNSA. CDR3 protein: CASRKAVNEKLFF. In DNA, the CDR3 is TGTGCCAGCAGAAAAGCCGTTAATGAAAAACTGTTTTTT.

The chain employs TRBV10-2 and TRBJ2-7, with 7 bases fitting TRBD1. Germline lookup yields CDR1 WSHSY and CDR2 SAAADI. The CDR3 runs 13 residues. The V and J ends lost 5 bases and 7 bases, in that order; junction bases with no gene match: 8. CDR3 sequence (DNA): TGCGCCAGCAGTAAACAGGGGCCGAGGGAGCAGTACTTC. It yields the protein CASSKQGPREQYF.

The table lists this clone with a count of one. This rearrangement joins TRBV6-5 to TRBJ2-7, with TRBD2 identical over 9 bases. This CDR3 is 13 amino acids long. Germline V lookup: CDR1 MNHEY, CDR2 SVGAGI. V lost 5 bases and J lost 3; bases outside the gene matches: 2. CDR3 DNA: TGTGCCAGCAGTCTAGCGGGGTTCTACGAGCAGTACTTC. Translated, it gives CASSLAGFYEQYF.

The V gene is TRBV6-2 or TRBV6-3, the J gene TRBJ2-2, with D tentatively TRBD2 (5 bases). V was clipped by 2 bases and J by 7 bases, with 11 bases between them. The germline gives CDR1 MNHEY, CDR2 SVGEGT. The CDR3 runs to 14 residues. The CDR3 sequence: CASSYQAAGGELFF. The CDR3, as DNA: TGTGCCAGCAGTTACCAGGCGGCGGGCGGGGAGCTGTTTTTT.

The J gene is TRBJ2-2, the V gene TRBV7-3, with TRBD2 as a possible D gene (6 bases). V shed 5 bases and J shed 3 bases, with 10 bases lying between them. The length of the CDR3 is 14 residues. From germline, CDR1 is SGHTA and CDR2 FQGTGA. In nucleotides, the CDR3 is TGTGCCAGCAGCCGACTAGGATACACCGGGGAGCTGTTTTTT. The encoded protein is CASSRLGYTGELFF.

This sequence joins TRBV2 and TRBJ2-7; TRBD1 might be the D (6 bases). With 2 bases removed from V and 2 bases from J, the gap between germline ends came to 16 bases. Germline values: CDR1 SNHLY, CDR2 FYNNEI. This CDR3 region has 16 residues. DNA of the CDR3: TGTGCCAGCAGTGAATTTGGTGGGGGCCAGCCCTACGAGCAGTACTTC. This translates into CASSEFGGGQPYEQYF. Full variable domain (remainder filled in from reference TRBV2 and TRBJ2-7): EPEVTQTPSHQVTQMGQEVILRCVPISNHLYFYWYRQILGQKVEFLVSFYNNEISEKSEIFDDQFSVERPDGSNFTLKIRSTKLEDSAMYFCASSEFGGGQPYEQYFGPGTRLTVT.

This clone showed up just once. The chain couples TRBV18 to TRBJ2-1, with D possibly TRBD2 on 6 matching bases. The germline V gene encodes CDR1 KGHSH and CDR2 LQKENI. V lost 3 bases and J 10 bases, leaving 25 bases between the germline ends. The CDR3 runs to 17 residues. Here the CDR3 DNA reads TGTGCCAGCTCACCTCAACAACCGGGACTGTCATCCGAAGAGCAGTTCTTC. Translated, it gives CASSPQQPGLSSEEQFF.

Only a few counts were recorded for this clone. The chain combines TRBV2 with TRBJ1-2; no definite D call. V was pared by 6 bases and J by 4 bases, with 12 bases between. CDR3 size: 13 residues. Germline CDR1 is SNHLY and CDR2 is FYNNEI. CDR3 sequence reads: CASRFYSTYGYTF. DNA of the CDR3: TGTGCCAGCAGGTTTTACAGCACCTATGGCTACACCTTC.

V usage is TRBV19 and J usage is TRBJ1-2; D ambiguous. The CDR3 totals 13 residues. Trimming shortened V by 2 bases and J by 6 bases, and 10 bases separated the two germline ends. Germline values: CDR1 LNHDA, CDR2 SQIVND (reference sequence). The CDR3 sequence: CASSISRNHGYTF. In DNA form, the CDR3 reads TGTGCCAGTAGTATATCCAGGAATCATGGCTACACCTTC.

The rearrangement joins TRBV11-2 to TRBJ2-1; weak D call: TRBD2 (6 bases). The CDR3 contains 18 residues. Trimming cost V 1 base and J 1 base, with 17 bases left between them. Germline V lookup: CDR1 SGHAT, CDR2 FQNNGV. CDR3 residues: CASSLVVGGRGSYNEQFF. CDR3 nucleotides: TGTGCCAGCAGCTTAGTGGTGGGGGGAAGGGGTTCCTACAATGAGCAGTTCTTC. Variable domain in full (rest from reference TRBV11-2 and TRBJ2-1): EAGVAQSPRYKIIEKRQSVAFWCNPISGHATLYWYQQILGQGPKLLIQFQNNGVVDDSQLPKDRFSAERLKGVDSTLKIQPAKLEDSAVYLCASSLVVGGRGSYNEQFFGPGTRLTVL.

The chain employs TRBV27 and TRBJ1-1, with D possibly matching TRBD1 (5 bases). V lost 10 bases and J 3 bases, leaving 18 bases between the germline ends. In germline, CDR1 is MNHEY, CDR2 SMNVEV (reference sequence). The CDR3 extends over 14 amino acids. The CDR3 spells CATTPRGGYTEAFF. CDR3 nucleotides: TGTGCCACCACCCCCCGGGGGGGGTACACTGAAGCTTTCTTT.

V is TRBV6-5 and J is TRBJ1-3, with D perhaps TRBD1 (5 bases). Trimming shortened V by 7 bases and J by 4 bases, and 17 bases separated the two germline ends. Germline CDR1 MNHEY, CDR2 SVGAGI. The CDR3 has 15 amino acids. CDR3 amino acids: CASIAAGTWGNTIYF. CDR3 bases: TGTGCCAGCATTGCGGCCGGGACTTGGGGAAACACCATATATTTT.